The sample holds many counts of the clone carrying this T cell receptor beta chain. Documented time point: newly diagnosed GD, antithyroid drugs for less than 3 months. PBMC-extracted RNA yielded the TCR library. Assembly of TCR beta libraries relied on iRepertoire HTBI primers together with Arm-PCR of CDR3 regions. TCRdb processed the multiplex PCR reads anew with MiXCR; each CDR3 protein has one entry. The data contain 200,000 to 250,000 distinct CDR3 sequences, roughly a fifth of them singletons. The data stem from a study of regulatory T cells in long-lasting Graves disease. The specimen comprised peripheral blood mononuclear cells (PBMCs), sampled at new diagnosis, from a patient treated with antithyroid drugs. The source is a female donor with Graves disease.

DNA of the CDR3: TGTGCCAGCAGTTTGGACACCAACAATGAGCAGTTCTTC. Translating gives CASSLDTNNEQFF. The chain uses TRBV12-3 or TRBV12-4 and TRBJ2-1, with D possibly matching TRBD1 (5 bases). The length of the CDR3 is 13 residues. V shed 3 bases and J shed 5 bases, with 8 bases lying between them.